This T cell receptor beta chain came from a study of Ad26.COV2.S vaccination and SARS-CoV-2 variants (dated by TCRdb to about 2021). For the wider study: Vaccine-arm donors were drawn from COV1001, a multicentre, randomized, double-blind, placebo-controlled phase I-IIa trial of Ad26.COV2.S in healthy adults. Ad26.COV2.S was given intramuscularly at 5x10^10 or 1x10^11 viral particles, as a single shot or as two shots 56 days apart. Sequencing of the TCRbeta repertoire served to evaluate the specificity and breadth of SARS-CoV-2-reactive T cell receptors following Ad26.COV2.S vaccination. The TCR-sequenced set comprised around 30 samples: some 20 Ad26.COV2.S vaccine recipients, 5 placebo recipients and 8 SARS-CoV-2 convalescent individuals. Trial participants were randomized into five groups of five, in which low-dose or high-dose Ad26.COV2.S was given once or twice, or placebo was given on both occasions. Blinding of investigators to trial group allocation was maintained during experiments and outcome assessment.

The germline V gene (reference sequence) yields LNHDA for CDR1 and SQIVND for CDR2. From the cysteine up to the phenylalanine, the CDR3 has a length of 13 residues. Here the CDR3 DNA is all that survives: 39 bases in frame from base 1. The germline V and J ends show losses of 8 bases and 7 bases respectively, and no gene match explains 11 bases of the junction. In regard to this clone: Its antigen remains unidentified. No much larger clone is present one base from it, and per-base qualities are unavailable.

According to the study, the label for this sample's treatment or condition signals: 15 to 20 received Ad26.COV2.S at low or high dose, single or two shots; several received placebo; per-sample allocation not given. For vaccine and placebo recipients, repertoires were sequenced using samples collected on day 63 after the first injection. In Cohort 1b, fewer than 30 adults aged 18-55 years were enrolled at a single site in Boston, USA, between 29 July and 7 August 2020. Ad26.COV2.S consisted of a replication-incompetent adenovirus type 26 vector by which a prefusion-stabilized SARS-CoV-2 spike protein from the original Wuhan strain was expressed. On the study overall, not on this receptor specifically: The authors noted that total T cell responses may have been underestimated by the TCR breadth and depth analyses. The study was not powered for comparison of responses between vaccine doses or regimens. After vaccination, spike-specific CD8+ and CD4+ T cell responses were reported to show substantial breadth. Vaccine and placebo recipients had comparable non-spike TCR breadth, which fits with the vaccine containing only spike. Higher spike-specific TCR breadth was observed in Ad26.COV2.S recipients than in placebo recipients (P = 0.0014).

The immunoSEQ Assay was the method used to sequence TCRbeta CDR3 regions. After extraction, genomic DNA underwent amplification by bias-controlled multiplex PCR, followed by high-throughput sequencing. Under the source paper's analysis protocol: To quantify the absolute abundance of each unique TCRbeta CDR3 region, sequences were collapsed and filtered. T cell fraction was estimated by normalization of TCRbeta template counts to usable DNA, with usable DNA being measured through amplification of reference genes present in all nucleated cells. Repertoire TCRs were annotated as SARS-CoV-2-specific by exact matching of V gene, CDR3 amino acid sequence and J gene to a known reactive TCR set. The reference SARS-CoV-2 TCR set was obtained from MIRA and was filtered for enrichment in COVID-19-positive ImmuneCODE repertoires, whereby public or cross-reactive TCRs were removed. Drawing on the MIRA antigens, annotated TCRs were analysed further at the level of specific ORF or position within ORF. Depth was the summed frequency of annotated unique rearrangements, while breadth was defined as annotated unique rearrangements over total unique productive rearrangements. TCR breadth was compared between groups using two-sided Wilcoxon rank-sum tests. Drawn from immuneACCESS, this table holds only the in-frame rearrangements with V and J called that TCRdb kept. Clones are partly lost; checked studies trace under half to an unresolved V gene and leave the rest unexplained. The D gene and trimming were derived from the DNA, and the V and J assignments and clone size from that table. This sample lists roughly 400,000 clones; around 91% were detected once. The leading ten clones occupy 1.5% to 2% of the sample.

The chain links TRBV19 with TRBJ2-7, with TRBD2 matching 7 junction bases. The clonotype originates from a person aged 18-60 years who received the Ad26.COV2.S COVID-19 vaccine or a placebo. The sample in question was peripheral blood, obtained in a trial of Ad26.COV2.S vaccine versus placebo. Here the CDR3 is given as CASAGGGPREQYF. The bases read TGTGCCAGTGCTGGGGGAGGGCCGAGGGAGCAGTACTTC.